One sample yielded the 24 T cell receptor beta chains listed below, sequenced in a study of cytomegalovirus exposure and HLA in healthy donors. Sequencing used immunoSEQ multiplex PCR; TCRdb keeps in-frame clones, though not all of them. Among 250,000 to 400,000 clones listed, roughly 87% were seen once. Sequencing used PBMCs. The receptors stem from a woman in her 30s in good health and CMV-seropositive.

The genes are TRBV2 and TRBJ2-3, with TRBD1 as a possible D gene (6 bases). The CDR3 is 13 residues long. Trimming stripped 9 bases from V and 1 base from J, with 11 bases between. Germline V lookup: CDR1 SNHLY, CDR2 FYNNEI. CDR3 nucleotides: TGTGCCAGAAAGGGGGAAGGCACAGATACGCAGTATTTT. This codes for CARKGEGTDTQYF.

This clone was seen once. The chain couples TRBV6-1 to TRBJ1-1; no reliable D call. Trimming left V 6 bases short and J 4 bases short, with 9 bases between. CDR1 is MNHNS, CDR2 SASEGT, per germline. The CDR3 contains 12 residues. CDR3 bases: TGTGCCAGCAGGCCTCCTGGCACTGAAGCTTTCTTT. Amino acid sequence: CASRPPGTEAFF.

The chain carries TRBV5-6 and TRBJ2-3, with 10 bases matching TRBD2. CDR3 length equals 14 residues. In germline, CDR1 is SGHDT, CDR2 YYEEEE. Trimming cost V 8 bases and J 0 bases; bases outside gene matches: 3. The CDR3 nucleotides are TGTGCCAGTAAACTAGCGGGAAGCACAGATACGCAGTATTTT. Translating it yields CASKLAGSTDTQYF.

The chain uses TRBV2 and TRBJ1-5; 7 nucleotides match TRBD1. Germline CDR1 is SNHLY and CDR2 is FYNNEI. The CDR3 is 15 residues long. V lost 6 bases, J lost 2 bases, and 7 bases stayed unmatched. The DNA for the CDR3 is TGTGCCAGCAGACCCACAGGGGCGGGCAATCAGCCCCAGCATTTT. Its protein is CASRPTGAGNQPQHF.

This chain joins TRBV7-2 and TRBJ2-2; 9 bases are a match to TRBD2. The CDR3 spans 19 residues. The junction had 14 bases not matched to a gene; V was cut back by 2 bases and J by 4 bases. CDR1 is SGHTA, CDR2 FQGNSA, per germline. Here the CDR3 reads CASSLRGVSGGLSTGELFF. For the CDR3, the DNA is TGTGCCAGCAGCTTAAGGGGTGTCAGCGGGGGGTTAAGCACCGGGGAGCTGTTTTTT.

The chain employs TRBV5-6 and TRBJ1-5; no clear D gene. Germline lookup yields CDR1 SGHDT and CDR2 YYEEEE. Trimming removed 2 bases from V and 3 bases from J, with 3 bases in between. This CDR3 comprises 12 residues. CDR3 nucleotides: TGTGCCAGCAGCTTTTTCAATCAGCCCCAGCATTTT. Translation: CASSFFNQPQHF.

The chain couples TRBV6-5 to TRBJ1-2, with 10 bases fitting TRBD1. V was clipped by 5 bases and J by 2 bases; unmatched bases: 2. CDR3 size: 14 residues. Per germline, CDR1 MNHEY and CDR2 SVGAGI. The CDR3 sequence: CASSRTGGNYGYTF. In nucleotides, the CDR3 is TGTGCCAGCAGTAGGACAGGGGGGAACTATGGCTACACCTTC.

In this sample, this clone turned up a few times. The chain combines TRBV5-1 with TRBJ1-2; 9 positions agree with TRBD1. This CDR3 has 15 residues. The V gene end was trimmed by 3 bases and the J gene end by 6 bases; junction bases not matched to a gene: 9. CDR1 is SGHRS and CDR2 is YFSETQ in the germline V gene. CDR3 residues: CASSYRTGVIDGYTF. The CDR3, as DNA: TGCGCCAGCAGCTATAGGACAGGGGTAATTGATGGCTACACCTTC.

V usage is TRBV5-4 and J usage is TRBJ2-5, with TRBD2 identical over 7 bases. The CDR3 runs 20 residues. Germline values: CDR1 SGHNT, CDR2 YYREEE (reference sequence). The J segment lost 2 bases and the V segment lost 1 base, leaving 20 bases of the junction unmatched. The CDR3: CASSLKAPRGVDASQETQYF. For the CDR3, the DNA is TGTGCCAGCAGCTTGAAGGCGCCCCGGGGGGTGGACGCGTCGCAAGAGACCCAGTACTTC.

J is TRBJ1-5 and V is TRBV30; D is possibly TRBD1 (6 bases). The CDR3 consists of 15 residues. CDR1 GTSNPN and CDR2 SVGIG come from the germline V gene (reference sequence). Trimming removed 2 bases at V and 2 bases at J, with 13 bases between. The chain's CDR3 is CAWSQGGVGNQPQHF. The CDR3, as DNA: TGTGCCTGGAGTCAAGGGGGGGTTGGCAATCAGCCCCAGCATTTT. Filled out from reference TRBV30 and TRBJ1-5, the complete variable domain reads SQTIHQWPATLVQPVGSPLSLECTVEGTSNPNLYWYRQAAGRGLQLLFYSVGIGQISSEVPQNLSASRPQDRQFILSSKKLLLSDSGFYLCAWSQGGVGNQPQHFGDGTRLSIL.

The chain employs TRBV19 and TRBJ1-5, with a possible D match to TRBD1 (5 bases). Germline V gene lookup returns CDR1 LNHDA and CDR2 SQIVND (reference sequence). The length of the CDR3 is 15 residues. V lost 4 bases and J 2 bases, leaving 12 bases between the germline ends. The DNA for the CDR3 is TGTGCCAGTAGTACCAGGCGAGGGGGCAATCAGCCCCAGCATTTT. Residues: CASSTRRGGNQPQHF.

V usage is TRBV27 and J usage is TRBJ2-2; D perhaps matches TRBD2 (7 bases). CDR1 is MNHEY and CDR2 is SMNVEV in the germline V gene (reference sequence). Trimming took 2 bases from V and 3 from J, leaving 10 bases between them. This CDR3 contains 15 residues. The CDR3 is CASSLVGGDTGELFF. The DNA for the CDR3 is TGTGCCAGCAGTTTAGTAGGGGGGGACACCGGGGAGCTGTTTTTT.

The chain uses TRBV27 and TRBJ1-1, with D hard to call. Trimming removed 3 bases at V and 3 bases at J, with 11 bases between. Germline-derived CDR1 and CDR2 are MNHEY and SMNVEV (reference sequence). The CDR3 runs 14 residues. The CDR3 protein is CASSFSGWDTEAFF. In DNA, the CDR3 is TGTGCCAGCAGTTTCTCCGGGTGGGACACTGAAGCTTTCTTT.

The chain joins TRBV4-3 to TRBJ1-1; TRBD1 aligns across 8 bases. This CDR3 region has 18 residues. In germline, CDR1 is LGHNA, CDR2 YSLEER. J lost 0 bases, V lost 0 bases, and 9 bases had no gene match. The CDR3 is CASSQDYPAGGMNTEAFF. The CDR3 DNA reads TGCGCCAGCAGCCAAGATTACCCGGCAGGGGGCATGAACACTGAAGCTTTCTTT.

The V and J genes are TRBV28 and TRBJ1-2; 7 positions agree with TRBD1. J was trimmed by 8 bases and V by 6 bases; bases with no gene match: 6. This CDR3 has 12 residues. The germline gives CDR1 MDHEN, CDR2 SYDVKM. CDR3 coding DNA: TGTGCCAGCAGCGTAACAGGGGTCGGCTACACCTTC. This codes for CASSVTGVGYTF.

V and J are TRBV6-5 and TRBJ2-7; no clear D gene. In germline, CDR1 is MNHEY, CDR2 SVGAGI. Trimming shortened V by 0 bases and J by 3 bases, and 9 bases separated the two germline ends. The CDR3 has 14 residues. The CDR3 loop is CASSYSRQNYEQYF. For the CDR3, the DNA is TGTGCCAGCAGTTACTCACGCCAGAACTACGAGCAGTACTTC.

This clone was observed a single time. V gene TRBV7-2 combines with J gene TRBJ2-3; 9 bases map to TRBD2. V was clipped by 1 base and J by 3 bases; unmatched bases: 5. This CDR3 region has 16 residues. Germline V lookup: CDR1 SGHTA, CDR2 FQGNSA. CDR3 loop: CASSLVVSGGTDTQYF. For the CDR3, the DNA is TGTGCCAGCAGCTTAGTTGTTAGCGGGGGTACAGATACGCAGTATTTT. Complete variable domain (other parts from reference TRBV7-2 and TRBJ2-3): GAGVSQSPSNKVTEKGKDVELRCDPISGHTALYWYRQSLGQGLEFLIYFQGNSAPDKSGLPSDRFSAERTGGSVSTLTIQRTQQEDSAVYLCASSLVVSGGTDTQYFGPGTRLTVL.

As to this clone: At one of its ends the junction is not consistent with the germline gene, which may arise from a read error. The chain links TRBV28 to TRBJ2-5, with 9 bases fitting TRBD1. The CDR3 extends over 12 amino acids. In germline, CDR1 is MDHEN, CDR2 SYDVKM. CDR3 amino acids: CASSPTRDREDF. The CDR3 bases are TGTGCCAGCAGTCCCACCCGGGACAGGGAGGACTTC. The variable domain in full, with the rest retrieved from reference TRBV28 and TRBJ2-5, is DVKVTQSSRYLVKRTGEKVFLECVQDMDHENMFWYRQDPGLGLRLIYFSYDVKMKEKGDIPEGYSVSREKKERFSLILESASTNQTSMYLCASSPTRDREDFGPGTRLLVL.

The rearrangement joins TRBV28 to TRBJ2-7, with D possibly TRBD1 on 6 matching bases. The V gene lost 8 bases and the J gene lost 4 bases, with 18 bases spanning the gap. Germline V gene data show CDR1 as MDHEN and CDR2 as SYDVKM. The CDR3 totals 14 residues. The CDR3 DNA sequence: TGTGCCAGCCAAAGCCGGGACACCCGGTACGAGCAGTACTTC. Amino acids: CASQSRDTRYEQYF.

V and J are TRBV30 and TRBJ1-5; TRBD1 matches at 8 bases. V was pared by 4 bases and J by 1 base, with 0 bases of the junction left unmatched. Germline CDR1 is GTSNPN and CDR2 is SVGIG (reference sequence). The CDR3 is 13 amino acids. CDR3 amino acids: CAWNRGSNQPQHF. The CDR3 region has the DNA TGTGCCTGGAACAGGGGGAGCAATCAGCCCCAGCATTTT. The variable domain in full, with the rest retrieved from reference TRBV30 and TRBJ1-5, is SQTIHQWPATLVQPVGSPLSLECTVEGTSNPNLYWYRQAAGRGLQLLFYSVGIGQISSEVPQNLSASRPQDRQFILSSKKLLLSDSGFYLCAWNRGSNQPQHFGDGTRLSIL.

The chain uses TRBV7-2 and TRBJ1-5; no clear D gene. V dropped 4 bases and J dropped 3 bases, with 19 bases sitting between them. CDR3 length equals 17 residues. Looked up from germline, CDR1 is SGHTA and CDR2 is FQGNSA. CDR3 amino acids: CASSSFGVVPYNQPQHF. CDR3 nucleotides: TGTGCCAGCAGCTCATTCGGAGTTGTACCGTACAATCAGCCCCAGCATTTT.

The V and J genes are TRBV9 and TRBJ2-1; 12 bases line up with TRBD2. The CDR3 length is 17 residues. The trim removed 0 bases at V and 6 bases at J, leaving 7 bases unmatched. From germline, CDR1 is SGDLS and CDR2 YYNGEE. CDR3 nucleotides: TGTGCCAGCAGCGTAGCTCCTAGCGGGGGGGTTAGCAATGAGCAGTTCTTC. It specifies CASSVAPSGGVSNEQFF.

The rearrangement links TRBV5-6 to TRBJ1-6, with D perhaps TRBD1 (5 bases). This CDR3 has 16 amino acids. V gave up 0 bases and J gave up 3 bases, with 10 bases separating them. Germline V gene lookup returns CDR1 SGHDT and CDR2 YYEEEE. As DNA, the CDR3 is TGTGCCAGCAGCTTGGGACAGCAAGTCTATAATTCACCCCTCCACTTT. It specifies CASSLGQQVYNSPLHF.

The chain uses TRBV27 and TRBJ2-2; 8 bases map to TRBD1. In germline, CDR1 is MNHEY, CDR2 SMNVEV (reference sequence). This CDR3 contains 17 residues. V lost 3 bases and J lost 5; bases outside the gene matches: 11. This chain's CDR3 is CASSLGSQGAVTGELFF. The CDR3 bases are TGTGCCAGCAGTTTGGGTTCGCAGGGGGCGGTTACCGGGGAGCTGTTTTTT.